This T cell receptor beta chain was retrieved from a study of tumor-infiltrating lymphocytes in primary liver carcinoma. Notes on the study in general: Less overlap was seen in tumor-adjacent and tumor-blood pairs than in tumor region pairs.

The source material, roughly 18-31 mg of unsorted bulk tissue, was used to co-extract RNA and DNA. Those sampled were patients whose primary liver carcinoma was treated by surgical resection. At sampling, these chronic HBV carriers had received no treatment. With regard to this clonotype: Antigen unknown. Given a much more abundant clone one base away, this may be a read error.

The CDR3 is made up of 15 amino acids. From germline, CDR1 is MNHNS and CDR2 SASEGT. A primer in the constant region served to generate TCR beta cDNA from 500 ng of total RNA. Libraries of TCR beta came from three nested multiplex PCR rounds with slightly modified ARM-PCR. With TRBV1-TRBV30 forward primers and a C-beta reverse primer, the first two PCR rounds were run for about 10 cycles each. TCRdb ran MiXCR on the multiplex PCR reads and lists one entry per CDR3 protein. The profile shows about 120,000 distinct CDR3 sequences, 65% of them singletons. Sequencing used liver tumor tissue from sampling region 1. Documented subset: tumor region T1, superior pole. J is TRBJ2-3 and V is TRBV6-1; D is perhaps TRBD2 (5 bases). The receptor's source is a woman aged 60-75 years with primary liver carcinoma and hepatitis B virus infection. Here the CDR3 DNA reads TGTGCCAGCAGTGAAGCCCGAACCTTAGCGCGTACGCGGTATTTT. This translates into CASSEARTLARTRYF.